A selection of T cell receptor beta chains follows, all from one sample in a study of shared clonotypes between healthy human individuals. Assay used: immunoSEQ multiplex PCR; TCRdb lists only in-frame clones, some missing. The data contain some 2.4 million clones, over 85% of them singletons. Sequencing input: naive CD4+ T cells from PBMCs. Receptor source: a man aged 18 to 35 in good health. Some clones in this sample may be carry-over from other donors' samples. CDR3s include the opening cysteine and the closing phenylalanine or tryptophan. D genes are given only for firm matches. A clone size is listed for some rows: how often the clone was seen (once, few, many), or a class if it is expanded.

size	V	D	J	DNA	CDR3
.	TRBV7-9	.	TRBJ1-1	TGTGCCACCTTCAGGGAGGCGAACACTGAAGCTTTCTTT	CATFREANTEAFF
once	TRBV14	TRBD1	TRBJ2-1	TGTGCCAGCAGTCACCCGGGACAGTACAATGAGCAGTTCTTC	CASSHPGQYNEQFF
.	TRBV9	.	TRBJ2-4	TGTGCCAGCAGCGACCTCACTCCGGGGGCGGACATTCAGTACTTC	CASSDLTPGADIQYF
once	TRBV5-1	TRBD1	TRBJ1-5	TGCGCCAGCAGCTACGGGACAGCCCTCAATCAGCCCCAGCATTTT	CASSYGTALNQPQHF
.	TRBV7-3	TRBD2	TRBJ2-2	TGTGCCAGCAGCTTACGGACTAGCCCCAATTGGAGAGGCGGGGAGCTGTTTTTT	CASSLRTSPNWRGGELFF
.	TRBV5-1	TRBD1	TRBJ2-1	TGCGCCAGCACGGGACAGGGGTGGAATGAGCAGTTCTTC	CASTGQGWNEQFF
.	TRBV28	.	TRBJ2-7	TGTGCCAGCAGTTTACCCGGGGGCACCTACGAGCAGTACTTC	CASSLPGGTYEQYF
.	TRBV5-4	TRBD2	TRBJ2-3	TGTGCCAGCAGCCAGGTGGGGAGGGGAGATACGCAGTATTTT	CASSQVGRGDTQYF
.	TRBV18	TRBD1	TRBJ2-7	TGTGCCAGCTCACCAGCTCCCGGGACAGACTACGAGCAGTACTTC	CASSPAPGTDYEQYF
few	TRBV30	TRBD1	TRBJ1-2	TGTGCCTGGAGTTACCGGGGCAGGGGGAGAAGGGGCTACACCTTC	CAWSYRGRGRRGYTF
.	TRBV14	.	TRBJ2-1	TGTGCCAGCAGCCAGAATGAGCAGTTCTTC	CASSQNEQFF
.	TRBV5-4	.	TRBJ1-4	TGTGCCAGCAGCCCTGGGGGGCTTAATGAAAAACTGTTTTTT	CASSPGGLNEKLFF
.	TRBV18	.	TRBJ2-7	TGTGCCAGCTCACCGGCAGGGCAGGGCGATGAGCAGTACTTC	CASSPAGQGDEQYF
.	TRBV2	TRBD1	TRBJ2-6	TGTGCCAGTAGAATCCCGGGACAGGGCTCCTCTGGGGCCAACGTCCTGACTTTC	CASRIPGQGSSGANVLTF
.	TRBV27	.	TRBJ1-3	TGTGCCAGCAGTTTTATTAGTGGAGGGAGGAGCCGAAAACGGAGCTCTGGAAACACCATATATTTT	CASSFISGGRSRKRSSGNTIYF
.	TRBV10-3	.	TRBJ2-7	TGTGCCATCAGTGATGGGATTGGCGGAGCCTACGAGCAGTACTTC	CAISDGIGGAYEQYF
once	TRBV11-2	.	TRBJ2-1	TGTGCCAGCAGCTTAGTTCCAAGGCAGGGGACCTACAATGAGCAGTTCTTC	CASSLVPRQGTYNEQFF
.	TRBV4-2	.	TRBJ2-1	TGTGCCAGCAGCCGGGGACTCAGCTCCTACAATGAGCAGTTCTTC	CASSRGLSSYNEQFF
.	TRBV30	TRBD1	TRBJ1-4	TGTGCCTGGAGTGGGAGGCAGGGGGCAGGGGATGAAAAACTGTTTTTT	CAWSGRQGAGDEKLFF
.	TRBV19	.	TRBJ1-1	TGTGCCAGTAGCTTAGTGGAGAGGGGAAAGACTGAAGCTTTCTTT	CASSLVERGKTEAFF
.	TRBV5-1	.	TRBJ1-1	TGCGCCAGCAGCTTGGCTGGGTTACCTTTCTTT	CASSLAGLPFF
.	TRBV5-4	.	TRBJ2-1	TGTGCCAGCAGCGGGGGACCCAGCTCCTACAATGAGCAGTTCTTC	CASSGGPSSYNEQFF
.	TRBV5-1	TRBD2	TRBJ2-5	TGCGCCAGCAGGTACAGCGGGAGTGCGGGGCAAGAGACCCAGTACTTC	CASRYSGSAGQETQYF
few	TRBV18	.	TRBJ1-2	TGTGCCAGCTCACCACAGGGGGAAGGCTACACCTTC	CASSPQGEGYTF
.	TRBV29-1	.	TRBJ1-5	TGCAGCGTTGCTTTGCAGGGATATCAGCCCCAGCATTTT	CSVALQGYQPQHF
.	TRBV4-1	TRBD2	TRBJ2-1	TGCGCCAGCAGCCAAGCCGGGACTAGCGGGACTCACCAGTTTAGCTCCTACAATGAGCAGTTCTTC	CASSQAGTSGTHQFSSYNEQFF
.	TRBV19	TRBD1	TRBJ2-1	TGTGCCAGTAGTATAGATGCCAGGGGGTCATCCCTCAATGAGCAGTTCTTC	CASSIDARGSSLNEQFF
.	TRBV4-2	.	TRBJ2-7	TGTGCCAGCAGCCAAGGGGGGGACAGCTACGAGCAGTACTTC	CASSQGGDSYEQYF
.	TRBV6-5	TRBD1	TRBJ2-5	TGTGCCAGCAGTTACAATAGGGGGCTGGGGACCCAGTACTTC	CASSYNRGLGTQYF
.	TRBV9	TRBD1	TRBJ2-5	TGTGCCAGCAGCGTAGCCGGACAGGGGTACGCGACCCAGTACTTC	CASSVAGQGYATQYF
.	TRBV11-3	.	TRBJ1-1	TGTGCCAGCAGCCTAGGGCAGAACACTGAAGCTTTCTTT	CASSLGQNTEAFF
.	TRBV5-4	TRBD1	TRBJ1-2	TGTGCCAGCAGCTCTGACAGGGGTGGCTACACCTTC	CASSSDRGGYTF
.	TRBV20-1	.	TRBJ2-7	TGCAGTGCGCGGACCCCCTACGAGCAGTACTTC	CSARTPYEQYF
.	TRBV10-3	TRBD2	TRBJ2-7	TGTGCCATCAGTGAACTTACTAGCGGACACTACGAGCAGTACTTC	CAISELTSGHYEQYF
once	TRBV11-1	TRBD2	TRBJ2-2	TGTGCCAGCAGCAGGGGACTAGCGGGATTCACCGGGGAGCTGTTTTTT	CASSRGLAGFTGELFF
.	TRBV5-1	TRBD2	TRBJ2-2	TGCGCCAGCAGTCCCGGGACTAATACCGGGGAGCTGTTTTTT	CASSPGTNTGELFF
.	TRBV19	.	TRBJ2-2	TGTGCCACCAAGCCTCCCCTCGGGGGCAAGAACACCGGGGAGCTGTTTTTT	CATKPPLGGKNTGELFF
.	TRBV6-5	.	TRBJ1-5	TGTGCCAGCAGTTACAGGGCGGGGCAGCCCCAGCATTTT	CASSYRAGQPQHF
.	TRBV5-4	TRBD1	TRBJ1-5	TGTGCCAGCAGCTTTTCGGGACAGGGGGAACCCCAGCATTTT	CASSFSGQGEPQHF
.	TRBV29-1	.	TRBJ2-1	TGCAGCGCACCACCGGCTAGAAACAGGGATGAGCAGTTCTTC	CSAPPARNRDEQFF
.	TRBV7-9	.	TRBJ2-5	TGTGCCAGCAGCCCCTTGCAGGCGTATGAGCAGTACTTC	CASSPLQAYEQYF
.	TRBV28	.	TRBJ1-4	TGTGCCAGCTCCTTGGCCCCAGGAGATAATGAAAAACTGTTTTTT	CASSLAPGDNEKLFF
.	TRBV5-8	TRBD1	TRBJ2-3	TGTGCCAGCAGAGCAACAGGGGTCGGCACAGATACGCAGTATTTT	CASRATGVGTDTQYF
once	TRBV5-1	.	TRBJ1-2	TGCGCCAGCAGCTTGCCGGATCCGGGATCGTATGGCTACACCTTC	CASSLPDPGSYGYTF
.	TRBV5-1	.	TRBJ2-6	TGCGCCAGCAGCCCCGGGTGGGGCGGGGCCAACGTCCTGACTTTC	CASSPGWGGANVLTF
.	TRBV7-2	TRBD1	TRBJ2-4	TGTGCCAGCAGCCCAGGACAGGGGGGAAACATTCAGTACTTC	CASSPGQGGNIQYF
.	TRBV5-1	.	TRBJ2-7	TGCGCCAGCAGCTTGAGGGGGGAGGGAGCCTACGAGCAGTACTTC	CASSLRGEGAYEQYF
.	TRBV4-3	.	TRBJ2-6	TGCGCCAGCAGCCAAAGGCACCGGGACACCCCCTCTGGGGCCAACGTCCTGACTTTC	CASSQRHRDTPSGANVLTF
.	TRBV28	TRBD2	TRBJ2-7	TGTGCCAGCAGAACAAGCGGGGGGAGCTCCTACGAGCAGTACTTC	CASRTSGGSSYEQYF
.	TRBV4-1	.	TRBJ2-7	TGCGCCAGCAGCCAAGAAAGAAAAGGGACAGGGACTAGGTACGAGCAGTACTTC	CASSQERKGTGTRYEQYF
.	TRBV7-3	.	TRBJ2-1	TGTGCCAGCAGCCTCGACAGCCGTTACAATGAGCAGTTCTTC	CASSLDSRYNEQFF